Below, 6 T cell receptor beta chains from the same sample are listed, as sequenced in a study of response to subunit inactivated influenza vaccine. One entry per CDR3 protein, called by TCRdb with MiXCR from the RT-PCR reads. The table has 290,000 or so distinct CDR3 sequences, around 22% seen once. Sequenced here: PBMCs from blood, sampled about 20 months after vaccination. These receptors all come from a man between 50 and 69 years old who received an inactivated influenza vaccine.

The J gene is TRBJ1-5, the V gene TRBV7-2, with a tentative D call TRBD1 (5 bases). V was shortened by 5 bases and J by 3 bases, with 11 bases between the two germline ends. CDR3 length: 14 amino acids. Germline lookup yields CDR1 SGHTA and CDR2 FQGNSA. DNA for the CDR3: TGTGCCAGCAGCCAGGGACGGAACAATCAGCCCCAGCATTTT. As protein: CASSQGRNNQPQHF.

This clonotype has only a few counts. The rearrangement uses TRBV20-1 and TRBJ1-2, with D possibly matching TRBD1 (5 bases). V lost 7 bases and J lost 3, with 18 bases in between. The CDR3 has 14 amino acids. Germline V gives CDR1 DFQATT, CDR2 SNEGSKA (reference sequence). CDR3 bases: TGCAGTGGAGCCTCCCGGGGGTCTGACTATGGCTACACCTTC. The encoded protein is CSGASRGSDYGYTF.

This clonotype was found many times. V gene TRBV3-1 combines with J gene TRBJ1-1; no definite D call. V was clipped by 0 bases and J by 4 bases, with 12 bases between them. Germline-derived CDR1 and CDR2 are LGHDT and YNNKEL (reference sequence). The CDR3 is 15 amino acids. The DNA of the CDR3 is TGTGCCAGCAGCCAAGATAGAGCGGGCTTCACTGAAGCTTTCTTT. Encoded protein: CASSQDRAGFTEAFF.

The chain combines TRBV19 with TRBJ2-3; 7 positions agree with TRBD1. The germline V gene encodes CDR1 LNHDA and CDR2 SQIVND (reference sequence). CDR3 length equals 18 residues. Unmatched junction bases numbered 13, after V lost 4 bases and J lost 0 bases. The CDR3 loop reads CASSKAPWSGQSTDTQYF. As DNA, the CDR3 is TGTGCCAGTAGTAAGGCCCCCTGGTCGGGACAGAGCACAGATACGCAGTATTTT.

The chain carries TRBV10-1 and TRBJ1-6; TRBD1 agrees at 7 bases. V dropped 8 bases and J dropped 10; count of bases not matched to a gene: 8. The germline CDR1 and CDR2 sequences are WNHNN and SYGVQD (reference sequence). This CDR3 spans 13 amino acids. The CDR3 here is CASQTGSASPLHF. CDR3 in DNA: TGCGCCAGCCAGACAGGGTCGGCATCACCCCTCCACTTT.

The rearrangement joins TRBV29-1 to TRBJ2-7; TRBD1 agrees at 7 bases. Germline CDR1 is SQVTM and CDR2 is ANQGSEA. The CDR3 covers 15 residues. With 1 base clipped from V and 2 bases from J, the junction kept 8 bases outside the gene matches. CDR3 sequence: CSVEGLRQGAYEQYF. CDR3 sequence (DNA): TGCAGCGTTGAAGGTTTAAGACAGGGAGCCTACGAGCAGTACTTC.